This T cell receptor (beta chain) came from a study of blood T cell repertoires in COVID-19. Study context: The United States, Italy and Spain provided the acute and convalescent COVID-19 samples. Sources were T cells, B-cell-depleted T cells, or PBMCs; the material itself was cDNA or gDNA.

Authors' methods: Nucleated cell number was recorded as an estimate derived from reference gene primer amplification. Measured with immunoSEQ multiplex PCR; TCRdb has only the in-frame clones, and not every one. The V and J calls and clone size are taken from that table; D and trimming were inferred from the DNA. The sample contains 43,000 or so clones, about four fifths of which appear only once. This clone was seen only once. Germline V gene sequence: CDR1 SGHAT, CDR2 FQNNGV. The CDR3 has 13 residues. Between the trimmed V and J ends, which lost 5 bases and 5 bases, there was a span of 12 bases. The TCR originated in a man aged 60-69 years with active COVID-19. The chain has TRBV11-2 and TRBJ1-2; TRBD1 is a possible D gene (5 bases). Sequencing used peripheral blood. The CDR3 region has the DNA TGTGCCAGCAGCCCGGACATGAGATATGGCTACACCTTC. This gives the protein CASSPDMRYGYTF. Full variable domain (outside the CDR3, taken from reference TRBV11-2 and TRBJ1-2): EAGVAQSPRYKIIEKRQSVAFWCNPISGHATLYWYQQILGQGPKLLIQFQNNGVVDDSQLPKDRFSAERLKGVDSTLKIQPAKLEDSAVYLCASSPDMRYGYTFGSGTRLTVV.